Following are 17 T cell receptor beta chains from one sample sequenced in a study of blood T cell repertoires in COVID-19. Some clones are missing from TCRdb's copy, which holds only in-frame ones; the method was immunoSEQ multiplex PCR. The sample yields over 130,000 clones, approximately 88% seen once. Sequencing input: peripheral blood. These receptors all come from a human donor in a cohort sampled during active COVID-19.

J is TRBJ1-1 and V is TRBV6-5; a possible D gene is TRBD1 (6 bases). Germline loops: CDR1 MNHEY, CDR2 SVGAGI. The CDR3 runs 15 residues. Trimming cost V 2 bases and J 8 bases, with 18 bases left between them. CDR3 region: CASSYLPHRVPEAFF. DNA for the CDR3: TGTGCCAGCAGTTACCTCCCGCACAGGGTCCCCGAAGCTTTCTTT.

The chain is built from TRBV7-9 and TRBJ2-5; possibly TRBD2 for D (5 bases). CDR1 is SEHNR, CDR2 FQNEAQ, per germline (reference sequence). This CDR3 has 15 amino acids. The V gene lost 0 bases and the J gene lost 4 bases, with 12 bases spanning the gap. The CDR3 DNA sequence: TGTGCCAGCAGCTTAGCGGAGGTCTTTGCAGAGACCCAGTACTTC. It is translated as CASSLAEVFAETQYF.

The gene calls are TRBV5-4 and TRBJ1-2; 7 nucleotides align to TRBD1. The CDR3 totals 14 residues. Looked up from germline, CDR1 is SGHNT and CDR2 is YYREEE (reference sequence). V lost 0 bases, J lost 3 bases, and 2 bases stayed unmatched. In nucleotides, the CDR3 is TGTGCCAGCAGCTTGGGGGGACAGTACTATGGCTACACCTTC. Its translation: CASSLGGQYYGYTF.

The CDR3 DNA reads as TGTGCCAGCAGCCAAGACCACAGGGGGAACTATGGCTACACCTTC. This translates into CASSQDHRGNYGYTF. V and J are TRBV4-2 and TRBJ1-2, with 8 bases matching TRBD1. Germline values: CDR1 LGHNA, CDR2 YNFKEQ. V lost 0 bases to trimming and J lost 2 bases; unmatched junction nucleotides: 2. CDR3 length: 15 residues.

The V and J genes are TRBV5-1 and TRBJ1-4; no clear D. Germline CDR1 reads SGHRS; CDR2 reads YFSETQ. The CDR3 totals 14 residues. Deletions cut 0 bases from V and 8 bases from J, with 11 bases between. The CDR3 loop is CASSLDRPVEKLFF. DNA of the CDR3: TGCGCCAGCAGCTTGGACAGACCCGTCGAAAAACTGTTTTTT. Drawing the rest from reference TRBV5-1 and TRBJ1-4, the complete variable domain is KAGVTQTPRYLIKTRGQQVTLSCSPISGHRSVSWYQQTPGQGLQFLFEYFSETQRNKGNFPGRFSGRQFSNSRSEMNVSTLELGDSALYLCASSLDRPVEKLFFGSGTQLSVL.

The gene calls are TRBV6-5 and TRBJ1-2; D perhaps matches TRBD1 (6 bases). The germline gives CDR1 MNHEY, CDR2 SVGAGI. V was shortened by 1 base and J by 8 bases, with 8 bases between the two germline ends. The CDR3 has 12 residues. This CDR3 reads CASSYLQGGYTF. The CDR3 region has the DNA TGTGCCAGCAGTTACTTACAGGGAGGCTACACCTTC.

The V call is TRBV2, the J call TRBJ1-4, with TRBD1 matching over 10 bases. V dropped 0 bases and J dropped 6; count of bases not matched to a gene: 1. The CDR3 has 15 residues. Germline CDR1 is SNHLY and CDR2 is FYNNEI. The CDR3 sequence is CASSEAGTGDEKLFF. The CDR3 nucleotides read TGTGCCAGCAGTGAAGCGGGGACAGGGGATGAAAAACTGTTTTTT. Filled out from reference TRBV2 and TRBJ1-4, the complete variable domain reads EPEVTQTPSHQVTQMGQEVILRCVPISNHLYFYWYRQILGQKVEFLVSFYNNEISEKSEIFDDQFSVERPDGSNFTLKIRSTKLEDSAMYFCASSEAGTGDEKLFFGSGTQLSVL.

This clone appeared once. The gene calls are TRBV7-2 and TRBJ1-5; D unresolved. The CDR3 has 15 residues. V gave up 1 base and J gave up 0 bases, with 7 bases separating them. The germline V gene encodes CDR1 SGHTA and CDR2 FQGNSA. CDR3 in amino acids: CASSLVRGSNQPQHF. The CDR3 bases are TGTGCCAGCAGCTTAGTTAGAGGTAGCAATCAGCCCCAGCATTTT.

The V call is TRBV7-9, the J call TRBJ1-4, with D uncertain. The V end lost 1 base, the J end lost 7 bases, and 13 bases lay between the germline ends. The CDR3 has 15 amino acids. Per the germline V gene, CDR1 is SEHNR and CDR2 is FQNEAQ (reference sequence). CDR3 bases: TGTGCCAGCAGCTTAGGCGGCAAGAGTAGTGAAAAACTGTTTTTT. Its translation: CASSLGGKSSEKLFF.

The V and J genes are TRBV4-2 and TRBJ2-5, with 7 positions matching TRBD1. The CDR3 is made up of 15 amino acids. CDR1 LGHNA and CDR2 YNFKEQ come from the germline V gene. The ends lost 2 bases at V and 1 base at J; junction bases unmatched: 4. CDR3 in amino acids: CASSQLRDSQETQYF. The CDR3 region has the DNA TGTGCCAGCAGCCAACTCCGGGACAGCCAAGAGACCCAGTACTTC.

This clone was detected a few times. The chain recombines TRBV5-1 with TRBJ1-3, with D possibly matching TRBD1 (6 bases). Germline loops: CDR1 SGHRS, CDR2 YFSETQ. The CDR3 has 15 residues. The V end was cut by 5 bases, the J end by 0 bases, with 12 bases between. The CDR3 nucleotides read TGCGCCAGCAGAGAGACAGGAGGCTCTGGAAACACCATATATTTT. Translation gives CASRETGGSGNTIYF.

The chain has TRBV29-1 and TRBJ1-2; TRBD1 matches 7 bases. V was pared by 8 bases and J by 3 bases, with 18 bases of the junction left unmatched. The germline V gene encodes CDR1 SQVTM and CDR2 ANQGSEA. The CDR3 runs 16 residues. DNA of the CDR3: TGCAGCCCCCCCCGGACAGGTCTTTTGGGTGACTATGGCTACACCTTC. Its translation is CSPPRTGLLGDYGYTF.

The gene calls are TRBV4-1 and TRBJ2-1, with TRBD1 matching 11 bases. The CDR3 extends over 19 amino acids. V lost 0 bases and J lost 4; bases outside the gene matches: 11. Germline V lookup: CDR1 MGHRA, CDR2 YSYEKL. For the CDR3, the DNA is TGCGCCAGCAGCCAAGAGATTCTGGACAGGGGGCTGAGGTACAATGAGCAGTTCTTC. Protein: CASSQEILDRGLRYNEQFF.

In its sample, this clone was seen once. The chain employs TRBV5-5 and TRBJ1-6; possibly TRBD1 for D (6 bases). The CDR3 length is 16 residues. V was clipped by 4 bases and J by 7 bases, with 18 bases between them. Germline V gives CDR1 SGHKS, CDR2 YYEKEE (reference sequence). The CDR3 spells CASSLGPRGGNSPLHF. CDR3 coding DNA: TGTGCCAGCAGCCTGGGACCTCGAGGGGGAAATTCACCCCTCCACTTT.

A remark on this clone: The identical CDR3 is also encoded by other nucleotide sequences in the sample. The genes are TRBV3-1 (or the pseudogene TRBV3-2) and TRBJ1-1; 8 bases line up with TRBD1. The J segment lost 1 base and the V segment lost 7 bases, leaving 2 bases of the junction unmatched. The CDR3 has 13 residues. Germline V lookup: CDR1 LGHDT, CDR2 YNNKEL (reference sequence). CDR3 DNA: TGTGCCAGCACCGACAGGGGGAACACTGAAGCTTTCTTT. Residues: CASTDRGNTEAFF.

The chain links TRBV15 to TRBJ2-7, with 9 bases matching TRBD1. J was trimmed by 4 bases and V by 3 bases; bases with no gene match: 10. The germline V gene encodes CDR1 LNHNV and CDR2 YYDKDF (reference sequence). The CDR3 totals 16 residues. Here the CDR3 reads CATSSRTGGRWYEQYF. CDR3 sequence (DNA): TGTGCCACCAGCAGTCGAACAGGGGGCAGGTGGTACGAGCAGTACTTC. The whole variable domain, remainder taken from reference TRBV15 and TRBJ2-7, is DAMVIQNPRYQVTQFGKPVTLSCSQTLNHNVMYWYQQKSSQAPKLLFHYYDKDFNNEADTPDNFQSRRPNTSFCFLDIRSPGLGDTAMYLCATSSRTGGRWYEQYFGPGTRLTVT.

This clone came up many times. CDR3: CASSRGLPSGANVLTF. The CDR3 DNA sequence: TGTGCCAGTAGTAGGGGACTCCCCTCTGGGGCCAACGTCCTGACTTTC. The J gene is TRBJ2-6, the V gene TRBV19; D might be TRBD2 (6 bases). The CDR3 is made up of 16 amino acids. V lost 4 bases, J lost 0 bases, and 10 bases lay in between. Per germline, CDR1 LNHDA and CDR2 SQIVND (reference sequence).